This entry is about one T cell receptor beta chain. The CDR3 covers 11 residues. CDR1 and CDR2 from the germline V gene are MNHEY and SVGAGI. V was cut by 5 bases and J by 11 bases, with 12 bases left in between. This entry comes from a study of blood T cell repertoires in COVID-19. Background on the study: The United States, Italy and Spain were the sources of the acute and convalescent COVID-19 samples. Nucleic acid was either cDNA or gDNA, and it came from T cells, B-cell-depleted T cells, or PBMCs.

In the source study's methods: Estimated nucleated cell counts came from reference gene primer amplification. Method: immunoSEQ multiplex PCR; TCRdb's copy keeps in-frame clones and lacks some. V, J and clone size derive from that table, while D and trimming were established from the DNA sequence. The sample shows roughly 310,000 clones, about 89% of them seen only once. Individuals drawn from about two dozen US areas were about 18 to 90 years old. The TCR comes from a middle-aged woman who had recovered from COVID-19. V and J are TRBV6-5 and TRBJ1-1; unclear D gene. Material: PBMCs or T cells enriched from blood (not recorded which). The CDR3 sequence is CASSPQRVAFF. The DNA of the CDR3 is TGTGCCAGCAGTCCCCAGCGGGTTGCTTTCTTT.